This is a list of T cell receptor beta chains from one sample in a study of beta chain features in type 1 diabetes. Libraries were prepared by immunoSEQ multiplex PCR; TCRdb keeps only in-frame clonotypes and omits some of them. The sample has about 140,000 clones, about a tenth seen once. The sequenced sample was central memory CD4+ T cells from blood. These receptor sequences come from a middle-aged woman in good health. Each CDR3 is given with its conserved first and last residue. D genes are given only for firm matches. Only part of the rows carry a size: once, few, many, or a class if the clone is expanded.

CDR3 DNA: TGTGCCAGCTCTTACCAGGGGGGACAGGCCACAGATACGCAGTATTTT
CDR3 protein: CASSYQGGQATDTQYF
J gene: TRBJ2-3
clone size: -
D gene: TRBD1
V gene: TRBV18

CDR3 DNA: TGCGCCAGCAGCCAAGATGGCGGGTCTGGAAACCGCTATGGCTACACCTTC
CDR3 protein: CASSQDGGSGNRYGYTF
J gene: TRBJ1-2
clone size: -
D gene: -
V gene: TRBV4-1

CDR3 DNA: TGTGCCAGCAGTCCCCCCAGGGGAACGGGCAATCAGCCCCAGCATTTT
CDR3 protein: CASSPPRGTGNQPQHF
J gene: TRBJ1-5
clone size: few
D gene: -
V gene: TRBV28

CDR3 DNA: TGTGCCAGCTCACCACTCCCGGACAGGATACTCAACGAGCAGTACTTC
CDR3 protein: CASSPLPDRILNEQYF
J gene: TRBJ2-7
clone size: few
D gene: TRBD1
V gene: TRBV18

CDR3 DNA: TGTGCCAGCAGCGAACAGAGGGATTCACCCCTCCACTTT
CDR3 protein: CASSEQRDSPLHF
J gene: TRBJ1-6
clone size: -
D gene: -
V gene: TRBV7-9

CDR3 DNA: TGTGCCAGTAAAGTCCGAGGGCGGGGAGCAGGGGAGACCCAGTACTTC
CDR3 protein: CASKVRGRGAGETQYF
J gene: TRBJ2-5
clone size: few
D gene: -
V gene: TRBV19

CDR3 DNA: TGTGCCAGTAGTATAGGTTTACATAACTATGGCTACACCTTC
CDR3 protein: CASSIGLHNYGYTF
J gene: TRBJ1-2
clone size: -
D gene: -
V gene: TRBV19

CDR3 DNA: TGTGCCAGCAGCTTGGTGGGGGGACGGGAGACCCAGTACTTC
CDR3 protein: CASSLVGGRETQYF
J gene: TRBJ2-5
clone size: -
D gene: -
V gene: TRBV7-6

CDR3 DNA: TGTGCCAGCAGCGTAGATCTTGGTGGGGGGAGAACTGAAGCTTTCTTT
CDR3 protein: CASSVDLGGGRTEAFF
J gene: TRBJ1-1
clone size: few
D gene: -
V gene: TRBV9

CDR3 DNA: TGCGCCAGCAGCTTGGGTCTGGGAGAGTCTTCAAACTATGGCTACACCTTC
CDR3 protein: CASSLGLGESSNYGYTF
J gene: TRBJ1-2
clone size: few
D gene: -
V gene: TRBV5-1

CDR3 DNA: TGTGCCACCGAACACGACAGGGACGGGGGCTACACCTTC
CDR3 protein: CATEHDRDGGYTF
J gene: TRBJ1-2
clone size: few
D gene: TRBD1
V gene: TRBV7-9

CDR3 DNA: TGTGCCAGCAGTCCGGACAGGTTTCGAAACACCATATATTTT
CDR3 protein: CASSPDRFRNTIYF
J gene: TRBJ1-3
clone size: -
D gene: TRBD1
V gene: TRBV7-9

CDR3 DNA: TGCGCCAGCAGCCAAGATCCCCTCCCGCAGGGAAATACGCAGTATTTT
CDR3 protein: CASSQDPLPQGNTQYF
J gene: TRBJ2-3
clone size: many
D gene: -
V gene: TRBV4-1

CDR3 DNA: TGTGCTAGCAGCTTAGTGACGACAGCCGGGCCAGCGATCCACTACGAGCAGTACTTC
CDR3 protein: CASSLVTTAGPAIHYEQYF
J gene: TRBJ2-7
clone size: few
D gene: -
V gene: TRBV7-7

CDR3 DNA: TGCGCCAGCATGGGAGGGCGAAATCAGCCCCAGCATTTT
CDR3 protein: CASMGGRNQPQHF
J gene: TRBJ1-5
clone size: few
D gene: -
V gene: TRBV10-2

CDR3 DNA: TGCGCCAGCAGCTTCCTGAGGACAGGGGGCGATACCTACGAGCAGTACTTC
CDR3 protein: CASSFLRTGGDTYEQYF
J gene: TRBJ2-7
clone size: many
D gene: TRBD1
V gene: TRBV5-1

CDR3 DNA: TGTGCCAGCAGCTTGGAGCGGGGGGGCAGGGCGGGAAATGAGCAGTTCTTC
CDR3 protein: CASSLERGGRAGNEQFF
J gene: TRBJ2-1
clone size: -
D gene: TRBD2
V gene: TRBV5-4

CDR3 DNA: TGTGCCAGTAGTATCGCGGGGGGGACTGAAGCTTTCTTT
CDR3 protein: CASSIAGGTEAFF
J gene: TRBJ1-1
clone size: -
D gene: -
V gene: TRBV19

CDR3 DNA: TGTGCCAGCAGCCCGGACTTCAACCGGAAAGATACGCAGTATTTT
CDR3 protein: CASSPDFNRKDTQYF
J gene: TRBJ2-3
clone size: few
D gene: -
V gene: TRBV14

CDR3 DNA: TGTGCCAGCAGCTTGGCGGCGGGGGGGCGGGAAGCTTTCTTT
CDR3 protein: CASSLAAGGREAFF
J gene: TRBJ1-1
clone size: few
D gene: -
V gene: TRBV5-6

CDR3 DNA: TGTGCCAGCAGGGAGTCCACCTCCTACGAGCAGTACTTC
CDR3 protein: CASRESTSYEQYF
J gene: TRBJ2-7
clone size: -
D gene: -
V gene: TRBV6-1

CDR3 DNA: TGTGCCAGCAGTTACCAGGGGTCGGGAGGCTACACCTTC
CDR3 protein: CASSYQGSGGYTF
J gene: TRBJ1-2
clone size: -
D gene: -
V gene: TRBV6-5

CDR3 DNA: TGTGCCAGCAGTTTAAAACCTAGCGGGGACTCCTACGAGCAGTACTTC
CDR3 protein: CASSLKPSGDSYEQYF
J gene: TRBJ2-7
clone size: -
D gene: TRBD2
V gene: TRBV27

CDR3 DNA: TGTGCCAGCAGCGAGGGGGCCGTTCGTTCTTACGAGCAGTACTTC
CDR3 protein: CASSEGAVRSYEQYF
J gene: TRBJ2-7
clone size: -
D gene: TRBD1
V gene: TRBV7-9

CDR3 DNA: TGCGCCAGCAGCTTGGGGCCGAACTACAATGAGCAGTTCTTC
CDR3 protein: CASSLGPNYNEQFF
J gene: TRBJ2-1
clone size: few
D gene: -
V gene: TRBV5-1

CDR3 DNA: TGTGCCAGCAGCTTACTAGCGGGGGAATACTACAATGAGCAGTTCTTC
CDR3 protein: CASSLLAGEYYNEQFF
J gene: TRBJ2-1
clone size: few
D gene: TRBD2
V gene: TRBV7-2